This T cell receptor beta chain was identified during a study of blood T cell repertoires in COVID-19 (dated by TCRdb to 2020 to 2021). At the level of the whole study: Collaborator samples came from the United States, Italy and Spain and covered acute and convalescent phases of COVID-19. The samples were drawn from the first 160 participants of the ongoing ImmuneRACE study and from some 1,300 subjects provided by 6 global collaborators. Sample metadata almost always included a de-identified subject ID, COVID-19 status, age in years and sex. Where HLA class I and class II types were available, the types were taken from metadata supplied by the sample provider, not from assay-based typing. The material from the prospective study consisted of cDNA or gDNA derived from T cells, B-cell-depleted T cells, or PBMCs. The dataset comprised deeply sampled blood TCRbeta repertoires from subjects exposed to, actively infected with, or recovered from COVID-19. The repertoires were released in a freely available public database intended as a resource for research on the immune response to SARS-CoV-2. Results the study describes overall, beyond this receptor: The amount of clinical and demographic metadata varied by source and participant and was provided uncurated.

Collaborating institutions collected whole blood in K2EDTA tubes following their own protocols. For TCRbeta analysis, collaborator samples were shipped as frozen whole blood, as isolated PBMCs, or as DNA extracted from either sample type. For CDR1 and CDR2, the germline V gene lists WSHSY and SAAADI. V is clipped by 8 bases and J by 5 bases, and the sequence between their germline boundaries is 31 bases long. Taken from cysteine to phenylalanine, the CDR3 has 18 residues. CDR3 DNA is the only sequence kept; it has 54 bases, read in frame from the first base. TCRbeta CDR3 regions were amplified from genomic DNA by means of the immunoSEQ Assay, a bias-controlled multiplex PCR. On the study's bioinformatics: The number of nucleated cells in each sample was estimated from the amplification of reference gene primers within the assay. To quantify the absolute abundance of each unique TCRbeta CDR3 rearrangement, sequence reads were collapsed and filtered. For each sample, productive Simpson clonality was calculated as the square root of Simpson's diversity index across productive rearrangements. TCRdb limited this immuneACCESS table to in-frame rearrangements with V and J called. A share of clones is missing; checked studies link under half to unresolved V genes, and the rest is unexplained. Clonal size and the V and J genes are those of that table, whereas D and trimming came from the DNA. Here the sample has around 140,000 clones; over 75% occur a single time. The top ten hold 1.7% of the sample.

About this clone: No cognate antigen has been identified for it. Base quality data are lacking; no much larger clone is found one base away.

The receptor chain draws on TRBV10-2 and TRBJ2-7, with no confident D gene call. The sequenced sample was peripheral blood. The origin of this receptor is a woman between 45 and 65 years old with acute or convalescent COVID-19. The CDR3 here reads CASRHGLVPLPPLDEQYF. The nucleotide sequence reads TGCGCCAGCCGCCACGGTTTAGTCCCTTTACCGCCACTCGACGAGCAGTACTTC.